One and the same sample provided the 5 T cell receptor beta chains below, sequenced in a study of OX40 agonist ivuxolimab in advanced cancers. The protocol was immunoSEQ multiplex PCR, while the TCRdb copy is restricted to in-frame clones and leaves out a portion. Here the sample spans roughly 45,000 clones, 75% to 90% being singletons. The source was CD4+ or CD8+ T cells sorted from blood, collected in a trial of the OX40 agonist ivuxolimab. The receptors come from an adult with an advanced solid tumor such as melanoma, head and neck, liver or kidney cancer.

The chain combines TRBV6-5 with TRBJ2-7, with 10 bases identical to TRBD1. The germline V gene has CDR1 MNHEY and CDR2 SVGAGI. The CDR3 is made up of 15 amino acids. V shed 2 bases and J 5 bases; nucleotides not matched to a gene: 6. CDR3 sequence reads: CASSYRGTGANEQYF. CDR3 DNA: TGTGCCAGCAGTTACCGAGGGACAGGGGCGAACGAGCAGTACTTC.

This chain links TRBV4-1 with TRBJ1-5; 8 bases fit TRBD1. Germline V lookup: CDR1 MGHRA, CDR2 YSYEKL. V shed 3 bases and J 3 bases; nucleotides not matched to a gene: 4. The CDR3 runs 15 residues. The CDR3 sequence: CASSQTGQDNQPQHF. The CDR3 DNA sequence: TGCGCCAGCAGCCAGACGGGACAGGACAATCAGCCCCAGCATTTT.

This chain joins TRBV7-9 and TRBJ2-1, with D maybe TRBD1 (6 bases). Trimming removed 3 bases from V and 7 bases from J, with 13 bases in between. This CDR3 spans 14 amino acids. The germline V gene has CDR1 SEHNR and CDR2 FQNEAQ (reference sequence). The CDR3 DNA is TGTGCCAGCAGCTTTAGGGGGTTAGATAATGAGCAGTTCTTC. It encodes CASSFRGLDNEQFF.

The genes are TRBV13 and TRBJ2-7; maybe TRBD1 (5 bases). The length of the CDR3 is 14 residues. Germline CDR1 reads PRHDT; CDR2 reads FYEKMQ (reference sequence). V shed 7 bases and J shed 5 bases, with 18 bases lying between them. CDR3 in DNA: TGTGCCAGCAAAGGGGCCCGTGAGCGCCACGAGCAGTACTTC. It specifies CASKGARERHEQYF. The full variable domain, with the rest looked up from reference TRBV13 and TRBJ2-7, is AAGVIQSPRHLIKEKRETATLKCYPIPRHDTVYWYQQGPGQDPQFLISFYEKMQSDKGSIPDRFSAQQFSDYHSELNMSSLELGDSALYFCASKGARERHEQYFGPGTRLTVT.

This chain links TRBV19 with TRBJ1-5; no clear D. The CDR3 is 17 amino acids. Trimming took off 7 bases at V and 2 bases at J, with 21 bases between the two ends. Germline CDR1 reads LNHDA; CDR2 reads SQIVND (reference sequence). CDR3 amino acids: CASTLSFGVPGNQPQHF. The CDR3 DNA reads as TGTGCCAGTACCCTGAGTTTTGGGGTGCCGGGCAATCAGCCCCAGCATTTT.